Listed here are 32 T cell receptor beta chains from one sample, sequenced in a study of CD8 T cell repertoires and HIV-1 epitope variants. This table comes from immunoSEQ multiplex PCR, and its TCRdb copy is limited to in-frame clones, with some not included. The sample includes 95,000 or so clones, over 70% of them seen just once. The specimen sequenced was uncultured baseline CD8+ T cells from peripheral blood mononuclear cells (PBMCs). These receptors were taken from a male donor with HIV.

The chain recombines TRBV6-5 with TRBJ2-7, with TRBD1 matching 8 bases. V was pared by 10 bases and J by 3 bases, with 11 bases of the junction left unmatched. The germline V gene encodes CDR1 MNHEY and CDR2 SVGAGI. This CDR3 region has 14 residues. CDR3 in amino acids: CATSEQDRDYEQYF. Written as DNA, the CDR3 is TGTGCCACCAGCGAACAGGACAGGGACTACGAGCAGTACTTC.

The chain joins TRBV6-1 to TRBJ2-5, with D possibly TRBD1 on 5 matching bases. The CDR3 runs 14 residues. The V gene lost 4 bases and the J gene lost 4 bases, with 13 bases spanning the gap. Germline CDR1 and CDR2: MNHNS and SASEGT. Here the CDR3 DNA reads TGTGCCAGCAGTGCGGTGTGGGGCGCAGAGACCCAGTACTTC. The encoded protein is CASSAVWGAETQYF.

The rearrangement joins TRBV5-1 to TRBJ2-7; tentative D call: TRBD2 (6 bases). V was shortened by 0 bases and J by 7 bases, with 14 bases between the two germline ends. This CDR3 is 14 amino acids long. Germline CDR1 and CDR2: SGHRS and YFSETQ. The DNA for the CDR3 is TGCGCCAGCAGCTTGGAAGGGACTTCACGGGAGCAGTACTTC. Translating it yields CASSLEGTSREQYF.

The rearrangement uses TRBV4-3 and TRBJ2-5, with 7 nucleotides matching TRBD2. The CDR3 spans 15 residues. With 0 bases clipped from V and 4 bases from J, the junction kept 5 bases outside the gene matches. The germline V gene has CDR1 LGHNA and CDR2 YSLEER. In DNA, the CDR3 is TGCGCCAGCAGCCAAGATCTTTCTAGCGGAGAGACCCAGTACTTC. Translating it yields CASSQDLSSGETQYF.

In DNA, the CDR3 is TGTGCCAGCAGCCCGGACATTTGGGGGGAAGAGACCCAGTACTTC. Translated, it gives CASSPDIWGEETQYF. This chain connects TRBV14 to TRBJ2-5; the D gene is possibly TRBD2 (6 bases). The CDR3 runs to 15 residues. The V and J ends lost 4 bases and 3 bases respectively, with 15 bases between them. Per the germline V gene, CDR1 is SGHDN and CDR2 is FVKESK. The full variable domain, in which reference TRBV14 and TRBJ2-5 provide the parts outside the CDR3, is EAGVTQFPSHSVIEKGQTVTLRCDPISGHDNLYWYRRVMGKEIKFLLHFVKESKQDESGMPNNRFLAERTGGTYSTLKVQPAELEDSGVYFCASSPDIWGEETQYFGPGTRLLVL.

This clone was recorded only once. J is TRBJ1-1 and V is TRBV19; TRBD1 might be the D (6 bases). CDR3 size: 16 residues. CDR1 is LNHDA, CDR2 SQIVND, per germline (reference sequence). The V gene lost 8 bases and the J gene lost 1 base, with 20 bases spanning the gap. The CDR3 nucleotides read TGTGCCAGTCAATTAGGGGGGGGACGTTCGAACACTGAAGCTTTCTTT. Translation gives CASQLGGGRSNTEAFF.

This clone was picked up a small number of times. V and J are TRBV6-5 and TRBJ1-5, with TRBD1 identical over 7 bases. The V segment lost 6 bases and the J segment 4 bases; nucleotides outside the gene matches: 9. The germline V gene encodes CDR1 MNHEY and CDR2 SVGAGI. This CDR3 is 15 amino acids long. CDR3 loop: CASSTGAPVNQPQHF. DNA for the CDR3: TGTGCCAGCAGCACAGGGGCACCAGTAAATCAGCCCCAGCATTTT.

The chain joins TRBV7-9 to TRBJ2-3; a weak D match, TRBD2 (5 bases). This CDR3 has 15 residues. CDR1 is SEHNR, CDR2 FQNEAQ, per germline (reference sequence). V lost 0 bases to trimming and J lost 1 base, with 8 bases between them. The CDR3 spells CASSLAGARTDTQYF. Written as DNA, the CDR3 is TGTGCCAGCAGCTTAGCGGGAGCTCGCACAGATACGCAGTATTTT.

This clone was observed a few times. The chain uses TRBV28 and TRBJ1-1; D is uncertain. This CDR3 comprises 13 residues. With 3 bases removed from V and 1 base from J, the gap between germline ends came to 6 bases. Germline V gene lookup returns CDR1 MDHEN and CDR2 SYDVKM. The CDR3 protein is CASSLTQNTEAFF. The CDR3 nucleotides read TGTGCCAGCAGTTTGACACAGAACACTGAAGCTTTCTTT.

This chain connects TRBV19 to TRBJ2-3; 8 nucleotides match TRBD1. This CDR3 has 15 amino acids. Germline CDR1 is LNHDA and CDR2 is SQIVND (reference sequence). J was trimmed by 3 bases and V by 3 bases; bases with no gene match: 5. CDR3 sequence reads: CASSIGQGLTDTQYF. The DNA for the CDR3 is TGTGCCAGTAGTATTGGACAGGGCCTGACAGATACGCAGTATTTT. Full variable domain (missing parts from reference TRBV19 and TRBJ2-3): DGGITQSPKYLFRKEGQNVTLSCEQNLNHDAMYWYRQDPGQGLRLIYYSQIVNDFQKGDIAEGYSVSREKKESFPLTVTSAQKNPTAFYLCASSIGQGLTDTQYFGPGTRLTVL.

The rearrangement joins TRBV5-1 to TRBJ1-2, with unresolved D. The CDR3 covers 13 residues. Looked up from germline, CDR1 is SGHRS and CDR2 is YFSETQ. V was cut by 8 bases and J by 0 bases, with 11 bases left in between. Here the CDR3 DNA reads TGCGCCAGTTTACTTTTCGCTAACTATGGCTACACCTTC. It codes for CASLLFANYGYTF.

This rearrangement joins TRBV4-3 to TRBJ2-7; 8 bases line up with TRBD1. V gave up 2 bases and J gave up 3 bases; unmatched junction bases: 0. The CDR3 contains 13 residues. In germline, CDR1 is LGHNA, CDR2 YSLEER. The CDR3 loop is CASSQTGGYEQYF. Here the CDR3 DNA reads TGCGCCAGCAGCCAAACAGGGGGCTACGAGCAGTACTTC.

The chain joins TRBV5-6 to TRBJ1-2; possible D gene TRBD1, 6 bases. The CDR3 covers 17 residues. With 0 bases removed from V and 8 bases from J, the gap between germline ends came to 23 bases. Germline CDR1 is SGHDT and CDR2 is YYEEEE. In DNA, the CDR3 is TGTGCCAGCAGCTTGGCCGGGAGAAACAGGGAAGAGGGGGGCTACACCTTC. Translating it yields CASSLAGRNREEGGYTF.

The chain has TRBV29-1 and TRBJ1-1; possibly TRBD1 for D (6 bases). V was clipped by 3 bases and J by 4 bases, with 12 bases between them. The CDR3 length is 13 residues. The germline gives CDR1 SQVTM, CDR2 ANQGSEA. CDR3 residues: CSVEPTGTTEAFF. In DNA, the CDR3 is TGCAGCGTTGAGCCTACAGGGACCACTGAAGCTTTCTTT.

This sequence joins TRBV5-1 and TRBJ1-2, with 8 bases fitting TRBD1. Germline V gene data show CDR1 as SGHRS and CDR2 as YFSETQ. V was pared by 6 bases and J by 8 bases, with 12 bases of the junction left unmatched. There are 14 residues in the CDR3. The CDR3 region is CASNEDRAPGGYTF. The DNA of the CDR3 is TGCGCCAGCAACGAGGACAGGGCACCCGGAGGCTACACCTTC.

For the CDR3, the DNA is TGTGCCAGCAGCCCTGTCGGGACTAGAGCCTACAATGAGCAGTTCTTC. Protein product: CASSPVGTRAYNEQFF. The V and J genes are TRBV9 and TRBJ2-1; TRBD2 matches 8 bases. The CDR3 totals 16 residues. Trimming at V came to 4 bases and at J to 2 bases, leaving 8 bases not matched to a gene. Looked up from germline, CDR1 is SGDLS and CDR2 is YYNGEE.

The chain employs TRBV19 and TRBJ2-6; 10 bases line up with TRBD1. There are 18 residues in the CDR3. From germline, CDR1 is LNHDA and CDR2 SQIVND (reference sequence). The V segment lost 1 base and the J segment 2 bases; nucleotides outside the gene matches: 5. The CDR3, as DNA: TGTGCCAGTAGTATAGGAGGGACAGGGGTTGCTGGGGCCAACGTCCTGACTTTC. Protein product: CASSIGGTGVAGANVLTF.

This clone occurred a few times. CDR3 residues: CASSVGTGASSTDTQYF. The CDR3 region has the DNA TGTGCCAGCAGCGTAGGGACCGGGGCTAGCAGCACAGATACGCAGTATTTT. The chain links TRBV9 to TRBJ2-3; D is perhaps TRBD1 or TRBD2 (5 bases each). V was shortened by 0 bases and J by 0 bases, with 14 bases between the two germline ends. The CDR3 length is 17 residues. CDR1 and CDR2 from the germline V gene are SGDLS and YYNGEE.

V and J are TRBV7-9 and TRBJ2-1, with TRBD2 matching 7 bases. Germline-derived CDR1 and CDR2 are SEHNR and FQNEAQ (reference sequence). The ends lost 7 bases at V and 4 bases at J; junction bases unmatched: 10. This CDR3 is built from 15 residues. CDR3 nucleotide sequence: TGTGCCAGCACCCGCGGGGCGGGGGAGTACAATGAGCAGTTCTTC. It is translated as CASTRGAGEYNEQFF.

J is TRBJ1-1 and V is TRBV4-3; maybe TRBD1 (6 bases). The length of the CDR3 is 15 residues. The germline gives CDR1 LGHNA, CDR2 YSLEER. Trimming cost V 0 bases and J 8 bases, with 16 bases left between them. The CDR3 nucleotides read TGCGCCAGCAGCCAAGATAGGGGGGAATTAAGAGAAGCTTTCTTT. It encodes CASSQDRGELREAFF.

The CDR3, as DNA: TGCGCCAGCTCGTCCCAGGGTTCCGGGGAGCTGTTTTTT. It encodes CASSSQGSGELFF. The chain is built from TRBV5-1 and TRBJ2-2, with D perhaps TRBD1 (5 bases). The CDR3 is 13 residues long. Germline V CDR1 and CDR2: SGHRS, YFSETQ. The germline V and J ends were trimmed by 7 bases and 6 bases, with 13 bases remaining between them.

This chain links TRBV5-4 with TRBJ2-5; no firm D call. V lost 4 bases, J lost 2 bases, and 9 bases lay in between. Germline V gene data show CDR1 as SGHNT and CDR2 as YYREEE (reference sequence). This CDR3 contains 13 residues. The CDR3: CASSAPNQETQYF. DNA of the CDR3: TGTGCCAGCAGCGCCCCCAATCAAGAGACCCAGTACTTC.

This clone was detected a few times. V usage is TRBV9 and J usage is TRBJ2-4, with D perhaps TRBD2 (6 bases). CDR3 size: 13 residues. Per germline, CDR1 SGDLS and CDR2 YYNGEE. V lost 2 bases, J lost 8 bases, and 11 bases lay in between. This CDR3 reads CASSVGGTDIQYF. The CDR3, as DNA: TGTGCCAGCAGCGTTGGCGGGACGGACATTCAGTACTTC. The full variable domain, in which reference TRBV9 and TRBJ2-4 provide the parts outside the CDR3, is DSGVTQTPKHLITATGQRVTLRCSPRSGDLSVYWYQQSLDQGLQFLIQYYNGEERAKGNILERFSAQQFPDLHSELNLSSLELGDSALYFCASSVGGTDIQYFGAGTRLSVL.

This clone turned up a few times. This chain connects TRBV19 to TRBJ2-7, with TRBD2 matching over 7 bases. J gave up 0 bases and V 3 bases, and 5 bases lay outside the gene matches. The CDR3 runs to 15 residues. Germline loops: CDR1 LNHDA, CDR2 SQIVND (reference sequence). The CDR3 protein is CASSIVTGGSYEQYF. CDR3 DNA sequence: TGTGCCAGTAGTATTGTGACGGGAGGCTCCTACGAGCAGTACTTC.

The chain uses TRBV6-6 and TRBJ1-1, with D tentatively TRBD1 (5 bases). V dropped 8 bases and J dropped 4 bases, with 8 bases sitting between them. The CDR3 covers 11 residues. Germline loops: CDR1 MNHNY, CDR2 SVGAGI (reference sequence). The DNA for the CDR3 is TGTGCCAGCGGGGGGGGCACTGAAGCTTTCTTT. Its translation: CASGGGTEAFF.

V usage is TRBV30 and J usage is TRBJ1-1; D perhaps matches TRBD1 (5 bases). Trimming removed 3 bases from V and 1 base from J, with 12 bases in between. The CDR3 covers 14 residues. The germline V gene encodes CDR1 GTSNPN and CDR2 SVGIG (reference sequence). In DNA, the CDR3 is TGTGCCTGGAGCGGGGGAGCGGGGAACACTGAAGCTTTCTTT. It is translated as CAWSGGAGNTEAFF. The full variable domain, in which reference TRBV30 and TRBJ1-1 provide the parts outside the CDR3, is SQTIHQWPATLVQPVGSPLSLECTVEGTSNPNLYWYRQAAGRGLQLLFYSVGIGQISSEVPQNLSASRPQDRQFILSSKKLLLSDSGFYLCAWSGGAGNTEAFFGQGTRLTVV.

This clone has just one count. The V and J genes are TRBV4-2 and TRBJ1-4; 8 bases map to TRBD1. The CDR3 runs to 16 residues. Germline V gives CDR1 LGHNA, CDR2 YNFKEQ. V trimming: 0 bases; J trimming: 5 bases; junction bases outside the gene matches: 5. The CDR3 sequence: CASSQEPGGLNEKLFF. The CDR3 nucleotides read TGTGCCAGCAGCCAAGAGCCAGGGGGCTTAAATGAAAAACTGTTTTTT.

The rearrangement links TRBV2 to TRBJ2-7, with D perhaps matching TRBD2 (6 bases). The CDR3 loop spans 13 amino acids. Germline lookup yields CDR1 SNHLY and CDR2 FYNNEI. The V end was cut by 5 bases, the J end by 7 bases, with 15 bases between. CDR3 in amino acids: CASSLGLAREQYF. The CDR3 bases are TGTGCCAGCAGTTTAGGGCTAGCGAGGGAGCAGTACTTC.

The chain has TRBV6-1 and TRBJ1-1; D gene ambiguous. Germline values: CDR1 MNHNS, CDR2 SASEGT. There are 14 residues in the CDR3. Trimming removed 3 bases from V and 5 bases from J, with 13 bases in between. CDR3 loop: CASSDRGEGTEAFF. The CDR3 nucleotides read TGTGCCAGCAGTGATCGTGGGGAAGGAACTGAAGCTTTCTTT.

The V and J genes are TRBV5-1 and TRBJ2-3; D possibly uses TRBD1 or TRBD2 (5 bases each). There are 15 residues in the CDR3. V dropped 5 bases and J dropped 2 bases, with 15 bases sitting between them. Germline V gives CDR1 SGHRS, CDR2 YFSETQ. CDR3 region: CASSRDRIVTDTQYF. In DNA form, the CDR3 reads TGCGCCAGCAGTCGGGACCGAATAGTCACAGATACGCAGTATTTT.

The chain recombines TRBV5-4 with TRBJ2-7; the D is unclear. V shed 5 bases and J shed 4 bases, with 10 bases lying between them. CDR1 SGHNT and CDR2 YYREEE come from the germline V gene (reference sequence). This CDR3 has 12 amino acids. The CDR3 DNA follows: TGTGCCAGCAGACAGACGGGTTACGAGCAGTACTTC. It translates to CASRQTGYEQYF. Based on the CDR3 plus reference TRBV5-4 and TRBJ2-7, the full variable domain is ETGVTQSPTHLIKTRGQQVTLRCSSQSGHNTVSWYQQALGQGPQFIFQYYREEENGRGNFPPRFSGLQFPNYSSELNVNALELDDSALYLCASRQTGYEQYFGPGTRLTVT.

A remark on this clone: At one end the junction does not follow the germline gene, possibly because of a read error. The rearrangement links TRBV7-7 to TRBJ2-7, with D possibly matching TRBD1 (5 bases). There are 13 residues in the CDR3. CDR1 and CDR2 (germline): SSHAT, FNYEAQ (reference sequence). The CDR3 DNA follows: TGTGCTAGCAGCTCGAGATACGACAGTGAAAAGTACTTC. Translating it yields CASSSRYDSEKYF.